The present T cell receptor (beta chain) was sequenced within a study of blood T cell repertoires in COVID-19. Unmatched junction bases numbered 4, after V lost 7 bases and J lost 4 bases. Germline values: CDR1 SGDLS, CDR2 YYNGEE. The CDR3 spans 14 residues. Participants came from fewer than 25 US areas, aged about 18 to 100 years. The table came from immunoSEQ multiplex PCR; TCRdb's copy has only in-frame clones and leaves some out. The sample shows some 340,000 clones, about four fifths of them seen only once. Sequencing was carried out using PBMCs or T cells enriched from blood (not recorded which). The rearrangement uses TRBV9 and TRBJ2-1, with 11 bases fitting TRBD2. The sequence was collected from a woman aged 50 to 60 who had recovered from COVID-19. The CDR3 loop reads CASAGTSGYNEQFF. For the CDR3, the DNA is TGTGCCAGCGCAGGGACTAGCGGATACAATGAGCAGTTCTTC.